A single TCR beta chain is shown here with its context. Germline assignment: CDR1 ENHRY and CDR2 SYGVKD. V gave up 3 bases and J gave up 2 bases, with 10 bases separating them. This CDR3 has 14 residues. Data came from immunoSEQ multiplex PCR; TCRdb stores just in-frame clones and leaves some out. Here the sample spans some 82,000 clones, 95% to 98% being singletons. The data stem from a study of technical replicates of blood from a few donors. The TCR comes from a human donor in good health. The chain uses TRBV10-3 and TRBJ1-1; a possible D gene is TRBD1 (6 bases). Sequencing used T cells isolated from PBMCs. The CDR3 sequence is CAISDFGGNTEAFF. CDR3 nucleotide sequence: TGTGCCATCAGTGATTTTGGGGGCAACACTGAAGCTTTCTTT.